The 26 T cell receptor beta chains reported below all come from one sample, sequenced in a study of control samples from healthy donors and cancer patients. The protocol was immunoSEQ multiplex PCR, while the TCRdb copy is restricted to in-frame clones and leaves out a portion. The sample includes approximately 190,000 clones. Sequencing was done on a sample of blood. The receptor source for this set is a woman in her 30s in good health.

This chain connects TRBV5-1 to TRBJ2-3; 9 bases line up with TRBD1. The CDR3 is made up of 15 amino acids. V was pared by 1 base and J by 3 bases, with 3 bases of the junction left unmatched. In germline, CDR1 is SGHRS, CDR2 YFSETQ. CDR3 bases: TGCGCCAGCAGCTTGAGACAGGGGGATACAGATACGCAGTATTTT. Translating gives CASSLRQGDTDTQYF.

The rearrangement uses TRBV2 and TRBJ1-2; D gene unclear. V dropped 3 bases and J dropped 8 bases, with 16 bases sitting between them. CDR3 length: 14 residues. The V gene's germline CDR1 is SNHLY and CDR2 FYNNEI. The CDR3 nucleotides read TGTGCCAGCAGTGAGCGGGCATCCCAGGCGGGCTACACCTTC. This gives the protein CASSERASQAGYTF. The full variable domain, its missing parts supplied by reference TRBV2 and TRBJ1-2, is EPEVTQTPSHQVTQMGQEVILRCVPISNHLYFYWYRQILGQKVEFLVSFYNNEISEKSEIFDDQFSVERPDGSNFTLKIRSTKLEDSAMYFCASSERASQAGYTFGSGTRLTVV.

This chain joins TRBV6-2 or TRBV6-3 and TRBJ2-2; D is possibly TRBD1 (5 bases). The length of the CDR3 is 14 residues. Germline V gives CDR1 MNHEY, CDR2 SVGEGT. V was cut by 6 bases and J by 5 bases, with 13 bases left in between. The chain's CDR3 is CASSSTRGTGELFF. The CDR3 region has the DNA TGTGCCAGCAGCTCGACAAGGGGAACCGGGGAGCTGTTTTTT.

CDR3 amino acids: CASSLVDRDWSTGELFF. In DNA form, the CDR3 reads TGTGCCAGCAGCCTGGTAGACAGGGATTGGAGCACCGGGGAGCTGTTTTTT. The chain carries TRBV3-1 (or the pseudogene TRBV3-2) and TRBJ2-2; 7 positions match TRBD1. V was clipped by 4 bases and J by 4 bases; unmatched bases: 12. CDR1 LGHDT and CDR2 YNNKEL come from the germline V gene (reference sequence). This CDR3 contains 17 residues.

V and J are TRBV5-1 and TRBJ1-2, with D maybe TRBD1 (6 bases). Deletions cut 4 bases from V and 0 bases from J, with 10 bases between. Germline V lookup: CDR1 SGHRS, CDR2 YFSETQ. This CDR3 is 14 amino acids long. CDR3 coding DNA: TGCGCCAGCAGCCCCGGACAGACTAACTATGGCTACACCTTC. Translation: CASSPGQTNYGYTF.

V gene TRBV28 combines with J gene TRBJ1-2; no definite D call. The CDR3 contains 13 residues. V was clipped by 5 bases and J by 8 bases, with 15 bases between them. In germline, CDR1 is MDHEN, CDR2 SYDVKM. CDR3 in amino acids: CASSKRGYKGYTF. The CDR3 DNA reads TGTGCCAGCAGTAAAAGAGGGTACAAAGGCTACACCTTC.

The chain has TRBV6-6 and TRBJ1-3; D is unresolved. The CDR3 totals 13 residues. Trimming stripped 0 bases from V and 10 bases from J, with 10 bases between. Looked up from germline, CDR1 is MNHNY and CDR2 is SVGAGI (reference sequence). DNA of the CDR3: TGTGCCAGCAGTTACTCGACCGGCGGAACCATATATTTT. Translated: CASSYSTGGTIYF.

This chain joins TRBV3-1 (or the pseudogene TRBV3-2) and TRBJ2-1, with 11 positions matching TRBD2. Germline V gene data show CDR1 as LGHDT and CDR2 as YNNKEL (reference sequence). V lost 4 bases and J lost 9; bases outside the gene matches: 14. The CDR3 has 17 amino acids. This chain's CDR3 is CASSLLKNSGGVGEQFF. CDR3 nucleotide sequence: TGTGCCAGCAGCCTACTTAAGAATAGCGGGGGGGTTGGTGAGCAGTTCTTC.

The chain links TRBV6-5 to TRBJ1-6; TRBD1 matches 7 bases. J was trimmed by 7 bases and V by 6 bases; bases with no gene match: 9. The CDR3 covers 15 residues. CDR1 MNHEY and CDR2 SVGAGI come from the germline V gene. The CDR3 nucleotides are TGTGCCAGCAGCGGGGACAGCATAAGGAATTCACCCCTCCACTTT. Translated, it gives CASSGDSIRNSPLHF.

The CDR3 loop is CASSQEGRGDEQYF. The CDR3 DNA follows: TGTGCCAGCAGCCAAGAGGGCCGGGGAGACGAGCAGTACTTC. V usage is TRBV3-1 (or the pseudogene TRBV3-2) and J usage is TRBJ2-7; a weak D match, TRBD2 (5 bases). CDR1 and CDR2 (germline): LGHDT, YNNKEL (reference sequence). V was trimmed by 0 bases and J by 5 bases, leaving 11 bases between them. The CDR3 is made up of 14 amino acids.

The J gene is TRBJ2-7, the V gene TRBV6-2 or TRBV6-3, with 10 nucleotides matching TRBD2. The J segment lost 3 bases and the V segment lost 4 bases, leaving 0 bases of the junction unmatched. This CDR3 has 13 residues. Germline CDR1 and CDR2: MNHEY and SVGEGT. The CDR3 bases are TGTGCCAGCAGTTTAGCGGGGGGCTACGAGCAGTACTTC. This encodes CASSLAGGYEQYF.

J is TRBJ2-2 and V is TRBV10-3, with D perhaps TRBD1 or TRBD2 (6 bases each). With 3 bases removed from V and 0 bases from J, the gap between germline ends came to 14 bases. The CDR3 consists of 17 residues. Germline V CDR1 and CDR2: ENHRY, SYGVKD. CDR3 loop: CAISDPPGAANTGELFF. DNA of the CDR3: TGTGCCATCAGTGACCCCCCGGGGGCGGCGAACACCGGGGAGCTGTTTTTT.

This chain links TRBV7-9 with TRBJ1-1; D is unclear. V was trimmed by 3 bases and J by 0 bases, leaving 11 bases between them. The CDR3 totals 15 residues. Germline V gene data show CDR1 as SEHNR and CDR2 as FQNEAQ (reference sequence). CDR3 in amino acids: CASSLGSPMNTEAFF. For the CDR3, the DNA is TGTGCCAGCAGCTTGGGGAGCCCCATGAACACTGAAGCTTTCTTT.

The rearrangement links TRBV6-5 to TRBJ2-7; 9 bases line up with TRBD1. Unmatched junction bases numbered 4, after V lost 5 bases and J lost 2 bases. Germline CDR1 MNHEY, CDR2 SVGAGI. This CDR3 contains 14 residues. The CDR3 sequence: CASSTGQGAYEQYF. The CDR3 DNA reads as TGTGCCAGCAGTACGGGACAGGGTGCCTACGAGCAGTACTTC.

The CDR3 protein is CASSFAVGNEQFF. In DNA, the CDR3 is TGTGCCAGCAGTTTTGCAGTAGGCAATGAGCAGTTCTTC. The chain has TRBV28 and TRBJ2-1; D uncertain. Germline CDR1 reads MDHEN; CDR2 reads SYDVKM. Trimming stripped 3 bases from V and 6 bases from J, with 9 bases between. The CDR3 sequence is 13 residues long. The complete variable domain, with remaining parts taken from reference TRBV28 and TRBJ2-1, reads DVKVTQSSRYLVKRTGEKVFLECVQDMDHENMFWYRQDPGLGLRLIYFSYDVKMKEKGDIPEGYSVSREKKERFSLILESASTNQTSMYLCASSFAVGNEQFFGPGTRLTVL.

The CDR3 DNA follows: TGTGCCAGCAGCTTATCGGGGGCTAGGTACTCTGAAGCTTTCTTT. It encodes CASSLSGARYSEAFF. J is TRBJ1-1 and V is TRBV11-2; D is possibly TRBD1 (6 bases). The V gene's germline CDR1 is SGHAT and CDR2 FQNNGV. V was cut by 2 bases and J by 6 bases, with 16 bases left in between. The CDR3 loop spans 15 amino acids. Combining the CDR3 with reference TRBV11-2 and TRBJ1-1 gives the whole variable domain EAGVAQSPRYKIIEKRQSVAFWCNPISGHATLYWYQQILGQGPKLLIQFQNNGVVDDSQLPKDRFSAERLKGVDSTLKIQPAKLEDSAVYLCASSLSGARYSEAFFGQGTRLTVV.

The chain couples TRBV9 to TRBJ2-7, with TRBD1 matching over 8 bases. V lost 2 bases and J lost 5; bases outside the gene matches: 12. This CDR3 contains 16 residues. Germline CDR1 and CDR2: SGDLS and YYNGEE. As DNA, the CDR3 is TGTGCCAGCAGCGTTAATCCGGACAGGGTTACCCACGAGCAGTACTTC. Its protein is CASSVNPDRVTHEQYF.

V and J are TRBV2 and TRBJ1-2; a weak D match, TRBD1 (5 bases). Germline V gene data show CDR1 as SNHLY and CDR2 as FYNNEI. The CDR3 loop spans 13 amino acids. V lost 7 bases and J 8 bases, leaving 17 bases between the germline ends. The CDR3 region is CASKFEGLGGYTF. CDR3 DNA: TGTGCCAGCAAATTCGAGGGACTTGGCGGCTACACCTTC.

The CDR3 region has the DNA TGTGCCAGAAGCTTAGCCGGCCGGGACGCAGCAACCTACGAGCAGTACTTC. It yields the protein CARSLAGRDAATYEQYF. The J gene is TRBJ2-7, the V gene TRBV7-5. TRBV7-5 is tagged as a pseudogene. The CDR3 spans 17 residues.

V is TRBV6-2 or TRBV6-3 and J is TRBJ2-3; either TRBD1 or TRBD2 may supply D (6 bases each). Germline values: CDR1 MNHEY, CDR2 SVGEGT. Trimming left V 0 bases short and J 0 bases short, with 13 bases between. The CDR3 spans 17 residues. The CDR3 nucleotides read TGTGCCAGCAGTTACTCCTCCGCGGGGACAAGCACAGATACGCAGTATTTT. Amino acid sequence: CASSYSSAGTSTDTQYF.

The chain combines TRBV24-1 with TRBJ1-1; no definite D call. The CDR3 has 11 amino acids. V was clipped by 4 bases and J by 4 bases, with 3 bases between them. Germline V gene data show CDR1 as KGHDR and CDR2 as SFDVKD. The CDR3 loop reads CATSEGTEAFF. The CDR3 nucleotides read TGTGCCACCAGTGAGGGCACTGAAGCTTTCTTT.

The chain has TRBV7-2 and TRBJ2-7; possibly TRBD1 for D (5 bases). Per germline, CDR1 SGHTA and CDR2 FQGNSA. This CDR3 spans 16 amino acids. Trimming removed 5 bases at V and 2 bases at J, with 19 bases between. The chain's CDR3 is CASSPQGRMAPYEQYF. CDR3 sequence (DNA): TGTGCCAGCAGCCCCCAGGGTAGGATGGCCCCCTACGAGCAGTACTTC.

The chain recombines TRBV7-8 with TRBJ2-3, with D perhaps matching TRBD2 (6 bases). CDR1 is SGHVS and CDR2 is FQNEAQ in the germline V gene. The CDR3 runs to 15 residues. With 6 bases removed from V and 6 bases from J, the gap between germline ends came to 19 bases. DNA for the CDR3: TGTGCCAGCAGTCGATTGACTAGACAATCGGATACGCAGTATTTT. Encoded protein: CASSRLTRQSDTQYF. Supplemented by reference TRBV7-8 and TRBJ2-3, the full variable domain reads GAGVSQSPRYKVAKRGQDVALRCDPISGHVSLFWYQQALGQGPEFLTYFQNEAQLDKSGLPSDRFFAERPEGSVSTLKIQRTQQEDSAVYLCASSRLTRQSDTQYFGPGTRLTVL.

V is TRBV2 and J is TRBJ2-7; 9 bases agree with TRBD1. Germline V lookup: CDR1 SNHLY, CDR2 FYNNEI. CDR3 length: 13 amino acids. V shed 7 bases and J 6 bases; nucleotides not matched to a gene: 7. The DNA of the CDR3 is TGTGCCAGCACGGGACAGGGCCTCCTCGAGCAGTACTTC. Its protein product is CASTGQGLLEQYF. Full variable domain (rest looked up from reference TRBV2 and TRBJ2-7): EPEVTQTPSHQVTQMGQEVILRCVPISNHLYFYWYRQILGQKVEFLVSFYNNEISEKSEIFDDQFSVERPDGSNFTLKIRSTKLEDSAMYFCASTGQGLLEQYFGPGTRLTVT.

V is TRBV5-6 and J is TRBJ1-6, with D possibly TRBD1 on 5 matching bases. CDR1 is SGHDT and CDR2 is YYEEEE in the germline V gene. The CDR3 is 16 amino acids. V lost 0 bases, J lost 5 bases, and 12 bases lay in between. CDR3 in amino acids: CASSLEWTDNNSPLHF. The CDR3 DNA reads TGTGCCAGCAGCTTGGAATGGACGGACAATAATTCACCCCTCCACTTT.

This chain joins TRBV18 and TRBJ1-1; D gene unclear. The germline V and J ends were trimmed by 2 bases and 1 base, with 5 bases remaining between them. The CDR3 spans 13 residues. Germline CDR1 reads KGHSH; CDR2 reads LQKENI. CDR3 residues: CASSPIQNTEAFF. CDR3 sequence (DNA): TGTGCCAGCTCACCAATTCAGAACACTGAAGCTTTCTTT.